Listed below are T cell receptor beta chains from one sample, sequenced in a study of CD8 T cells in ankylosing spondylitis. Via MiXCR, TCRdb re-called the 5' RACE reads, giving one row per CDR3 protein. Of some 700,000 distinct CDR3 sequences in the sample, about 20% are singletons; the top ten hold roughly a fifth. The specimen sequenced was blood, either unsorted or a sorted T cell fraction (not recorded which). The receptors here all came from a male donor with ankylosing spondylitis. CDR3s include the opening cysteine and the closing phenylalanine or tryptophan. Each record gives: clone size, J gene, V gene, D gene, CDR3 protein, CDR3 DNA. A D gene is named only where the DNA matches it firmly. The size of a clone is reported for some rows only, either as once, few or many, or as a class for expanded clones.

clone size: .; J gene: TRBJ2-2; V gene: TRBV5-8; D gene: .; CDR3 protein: CASSLGDTNTGELFF; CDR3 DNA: TGTGCCAGCAGCTTGGGGGACACGAACACCGGGGAGCTGTTTTTT
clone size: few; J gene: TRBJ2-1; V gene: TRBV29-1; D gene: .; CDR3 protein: CSVGLQGNYNEQFF; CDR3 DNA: TGCAGCGTGGGACTCCAGGGAAACTACAATGAGCAGTTCTTC
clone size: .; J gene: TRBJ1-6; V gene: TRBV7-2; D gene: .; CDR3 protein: CASSASAGSPLHF; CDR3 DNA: TGTGCCAGCAGCGCATCGGCGGGTTCACCCCTCCACTTT
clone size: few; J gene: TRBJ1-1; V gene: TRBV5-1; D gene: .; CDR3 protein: CASSSQDTEAFF; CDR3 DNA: TGCGCCAGCAGCTCCCAAGACACTGAAGCTTTCTTT
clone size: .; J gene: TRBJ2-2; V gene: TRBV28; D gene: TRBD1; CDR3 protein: CASSIKGNRGPNTGELFF; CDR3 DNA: TGTGCCAGCAGTATTAAGGGGAACAGGGGGCCGAACACCGGGGAGCTGTTTTTT
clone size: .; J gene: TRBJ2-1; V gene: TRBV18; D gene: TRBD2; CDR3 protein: CASSATSGINEQFF; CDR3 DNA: TGTGCCAGCTCAGCGACTAGCGGGATCAATGAGCAGTTCTTC
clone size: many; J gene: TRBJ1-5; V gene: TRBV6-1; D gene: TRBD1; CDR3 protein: CASSVGTGTGQPQHF; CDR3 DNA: TGTGCCAGCAGTGTGGGGACAGGGACAGGTCAGCCCCAGCATTTT
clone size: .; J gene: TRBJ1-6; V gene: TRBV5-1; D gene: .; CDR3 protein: CASSLGRERGNSPLHF; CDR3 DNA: TGCGCCAGCAGCTTGGGGCGCGAAAGAGGCAATTCACCCCTCCACTTT
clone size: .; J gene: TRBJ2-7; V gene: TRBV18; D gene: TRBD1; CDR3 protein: CASSPPGTGNEQYF; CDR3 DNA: TGTGCCAGCTCACCACCCGGGACAGGCAACGAGCAGTACTTC
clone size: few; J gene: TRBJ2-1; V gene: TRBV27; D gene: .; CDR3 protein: CASSWDSSYNEQFF; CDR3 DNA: TGTGCCAGCAGCTGGGACTCCTCCTACAATGAGCAGTTCTTC
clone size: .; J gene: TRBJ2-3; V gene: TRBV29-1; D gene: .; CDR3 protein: CSVGPAQGSTDTQYF; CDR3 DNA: TGCAGCGTTGGCCCCGCACAGGGTAGCACAGATACGCAGTATTTT
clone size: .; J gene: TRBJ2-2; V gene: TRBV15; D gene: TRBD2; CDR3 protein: CATFAAGVRNTGELFF; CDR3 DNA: TGTGCCACTTTCGCGGCGGGGGTTCGGAACACCGGGGAGCTGTTTTTT
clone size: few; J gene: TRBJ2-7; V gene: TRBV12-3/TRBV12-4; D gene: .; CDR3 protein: CASSFGFQWNEQYF; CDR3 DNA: TGTGCCAGCAGTTTTGGTTTCCAATGGAACGAGCAGTACTTC
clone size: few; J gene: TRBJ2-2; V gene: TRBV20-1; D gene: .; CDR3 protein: CSAPPPGGQKNTGELFF; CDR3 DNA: TGCAGTGCTCCCCCCCCCGGGGGCCAGAAGAACACCGGGGAGCTGTTTTTT
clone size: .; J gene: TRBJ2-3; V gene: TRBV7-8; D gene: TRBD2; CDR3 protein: CASSLDGWSGGTDTQYF; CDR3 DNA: TGTGCCAGCAGCTTAGATGGTTGGTCGGGAGGGACAGATACGCAGTATTTT
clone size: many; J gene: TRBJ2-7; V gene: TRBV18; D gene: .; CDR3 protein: CASSPQGGNLNEQYF; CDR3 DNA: TGTGCCAGCTCACCACAGGGGGGAAACCTTAACGAGCAGTACTTC
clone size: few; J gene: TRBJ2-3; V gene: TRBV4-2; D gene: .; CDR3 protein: CASSQDPGLYTDTQYF; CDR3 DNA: TGTGCCAGCAGCCAAGATCCCGGACTCTACACAGATACGCAGTATTTT
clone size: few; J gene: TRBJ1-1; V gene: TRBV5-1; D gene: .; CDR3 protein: CATSYTGSNEAFF; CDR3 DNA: TGCGCCACCTCATACACGGGATCAAATGAAGCTTTCTTT
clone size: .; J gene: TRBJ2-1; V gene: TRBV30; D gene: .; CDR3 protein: CAWRAYNEQFF; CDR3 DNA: TGTGCCTGGAGGGCCTACAATGAGCAGTTCTTC
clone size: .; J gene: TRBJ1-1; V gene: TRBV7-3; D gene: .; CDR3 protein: CASSLTPERNTEAFF; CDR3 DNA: TGTGCCAGCAGCTTAACCCCAGAGAGGAACACTGAAGCTTTCTTT
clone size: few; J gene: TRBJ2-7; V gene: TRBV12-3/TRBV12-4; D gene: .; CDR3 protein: CASSPGQSAYEQYF; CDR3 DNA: TGTGCCAGCAGCCCCGGCCAGTCAGCCTACGAGCAGTACTTC
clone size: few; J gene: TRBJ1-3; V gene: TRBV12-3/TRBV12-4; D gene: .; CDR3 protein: CASSLRGAPGNTIYF; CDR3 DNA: TGTGCCAGCAGTTTGCGGGGGGCGCCTGGAAACACCATATATTTT
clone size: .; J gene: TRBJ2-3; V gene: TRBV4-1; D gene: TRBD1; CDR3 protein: CASSQVGTGQIRDTQYF; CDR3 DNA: TGCGCCAGCAGCCAAGTCGGGACAGGGCAAATTAGAGATACGCAGTATTTT
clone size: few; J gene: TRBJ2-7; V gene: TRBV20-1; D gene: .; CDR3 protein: CSAISPGVSSYEQYF; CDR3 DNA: TGCAGCGCAATCTCACCAGGGGTCTCCTCCTACGAGCAGTACTTC
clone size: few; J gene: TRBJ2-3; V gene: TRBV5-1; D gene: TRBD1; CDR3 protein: CASSTGTGGADTQYF; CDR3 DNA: TGCGCCAGCAGCACCGGGACAGGGGGTGCAGATACGCAGTATTTT
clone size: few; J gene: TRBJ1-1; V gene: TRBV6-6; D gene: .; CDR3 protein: CASTDFGATEAFF; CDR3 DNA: TGTGCCAGCACCGACTTCGGCGCCACTGAAGCTTTCTTT
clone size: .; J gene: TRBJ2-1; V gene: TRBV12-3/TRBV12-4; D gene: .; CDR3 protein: CASRQKQGQFF; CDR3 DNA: TGTGCCAGCAGGCAGAAACAAGGGCAGTTCTTC
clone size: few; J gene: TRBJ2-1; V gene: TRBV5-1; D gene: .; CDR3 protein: CASSLDRSDNEQFF; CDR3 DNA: TGCGCCAGCAGCCTGGACCGAAGTGACAATGAGCAGTTCTTC
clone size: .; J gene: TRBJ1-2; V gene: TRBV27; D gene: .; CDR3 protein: CASRSPGYGYTF; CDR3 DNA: TGTGCCAGCAGGTCCCCTGGCTATGGCTACACCTTC
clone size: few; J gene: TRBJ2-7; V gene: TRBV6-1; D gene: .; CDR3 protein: CASSEYGFHEQYF; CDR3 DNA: TGTGCCAGCAGTGAATATGGGTTCCACGAGCAGTACTTC
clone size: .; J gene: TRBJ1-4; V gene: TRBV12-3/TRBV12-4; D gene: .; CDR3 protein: CASSFGPGEGKLFF; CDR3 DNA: TGTGCCAGCAGTTTTGGGCCAGGGGAGGGAAAACTGTTTTTT
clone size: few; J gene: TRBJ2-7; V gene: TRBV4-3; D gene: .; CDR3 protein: CASSQDRRETYEQYF; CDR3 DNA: TGCGCCAGCAGCCAAGATCGTAGGGAAACCTACGAGCAGTACTTC
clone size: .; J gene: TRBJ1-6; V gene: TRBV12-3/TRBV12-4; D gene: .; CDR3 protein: CASRGSLTYNSPLHF; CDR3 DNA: TGTGCCAGCAGGGGCAGTTTGACCTATAATTCACCCCTCCACTTT
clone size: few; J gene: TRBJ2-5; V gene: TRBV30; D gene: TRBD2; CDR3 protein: CAWAFSGRTAGETQYF; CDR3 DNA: TGTGCCTGGGCTTTTAGCGGGAGAACCGCGGGAGAGACCCAGTACTTC
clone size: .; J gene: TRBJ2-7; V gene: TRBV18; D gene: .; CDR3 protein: CASSPEGRRSYEQYF; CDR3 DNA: TGTGCCAGCTCACCAGAGGGACGCAGATCCTACGAGCAGTACTTC
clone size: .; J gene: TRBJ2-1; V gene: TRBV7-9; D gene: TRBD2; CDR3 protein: CASSPGLAGASPEGQFF; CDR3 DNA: TGTGCCAGCAGCCCGGGACTAGCGGGAGCCTCTCCAGAGGGGCAGTTCTTC
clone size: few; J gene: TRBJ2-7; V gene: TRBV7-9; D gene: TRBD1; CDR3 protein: CASSLGTVIYEQYF; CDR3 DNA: TGTGCCAGCAGCTTGGGGACAGTTATCTACGAGCAGTACTTC
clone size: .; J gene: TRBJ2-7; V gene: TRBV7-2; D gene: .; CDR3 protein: CASSQQLGGVDYEQYF; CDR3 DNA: TGTGCCAGCAGCCAGCAGTTAGGGGGAGTGGACTACGAGCAGTACTTC
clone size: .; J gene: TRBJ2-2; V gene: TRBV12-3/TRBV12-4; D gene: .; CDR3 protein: CASSLPGGAGELFF; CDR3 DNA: TGTGCCAGCAGTTTACCGGGGGGCGCCGGGGAGCTGTTTTTT
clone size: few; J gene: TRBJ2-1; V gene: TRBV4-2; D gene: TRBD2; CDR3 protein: CASSQDEASGRANEQFF; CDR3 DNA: TGTGCCAGCAGCCAAGACGAGGCTAGCGGGAGGGCCAATGAGCAGTTCTTC
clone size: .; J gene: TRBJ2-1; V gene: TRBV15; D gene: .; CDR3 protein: CATSGLDSGEQFF; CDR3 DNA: TGTGCCACCAGCGGGCTTGACAGTGGCGAGCAGTTCTTC
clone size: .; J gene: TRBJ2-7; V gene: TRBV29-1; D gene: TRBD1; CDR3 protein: CSVNRQGAGEQYF; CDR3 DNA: TGCAGCGTTAACCGACAGGGGGCAGGGGAGCAGTACTTC
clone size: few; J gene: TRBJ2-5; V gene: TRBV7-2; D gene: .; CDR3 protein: CASTTGTQETQYF; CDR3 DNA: TGTGCCAGCACCACAGGGACCCAAGAGACCCAGTACTTC
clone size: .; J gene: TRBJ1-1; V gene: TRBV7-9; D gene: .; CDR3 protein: CASSPHGDEAFF; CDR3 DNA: TGTGCCAGCAGCCCTCATGGGGATGAAGCTTTCTTT
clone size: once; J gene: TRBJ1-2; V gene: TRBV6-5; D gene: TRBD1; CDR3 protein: CASSYSRVLTGNYGYTF; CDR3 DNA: TGTGCCAGCAGTTACTCGAGGGTTTTGACAGGGAACTATGGCTACACCTTC
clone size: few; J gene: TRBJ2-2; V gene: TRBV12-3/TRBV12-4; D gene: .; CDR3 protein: CASGGGDTGELFF; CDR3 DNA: TGTGCCAGCGGCGGAGGGGACACCGGGGAGCTGTTTTTT
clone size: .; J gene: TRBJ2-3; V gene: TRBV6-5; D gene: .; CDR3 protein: CASSSAHTDTQYF; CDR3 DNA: TGTGCCAGCAGTTCGGCCCACACAGATACGCAGTATTTT
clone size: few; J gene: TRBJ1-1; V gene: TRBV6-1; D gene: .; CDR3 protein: CASSDGVRAFF; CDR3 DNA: TGTGCCAGCAGTGACGGGGTGAGGGCTTTCTTT
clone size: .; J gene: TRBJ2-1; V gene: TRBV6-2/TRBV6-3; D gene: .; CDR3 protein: CASSYVGEGYNEQFF; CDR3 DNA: TGTGCCAGCAGCTACGTGGGAGAGGGATACAATGAGCAGTTCTTC
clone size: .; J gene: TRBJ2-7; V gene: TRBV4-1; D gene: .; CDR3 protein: CASSQDLSYEQYF; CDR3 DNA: TGCGCCAGCAGCCAAGATTTGTCCTACGAGCAGTACTTC
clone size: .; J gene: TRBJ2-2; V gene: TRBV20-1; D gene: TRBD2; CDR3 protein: CSARSPGLAATGELFF; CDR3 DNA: TGCAGTGCTAGATCACCGGGACTAGCGGCCACCGGGGAGCTGTTTTTT
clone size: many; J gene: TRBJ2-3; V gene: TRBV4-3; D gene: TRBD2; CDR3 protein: CASSQDPGSGRALRDTQYF; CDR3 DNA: TGCGCCAGCAGCCAAGATCCGGGGAGCGGGAGGGCCTTGAGAGATACGCAGTATTTT
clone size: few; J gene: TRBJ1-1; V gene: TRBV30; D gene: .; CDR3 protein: CAWRLERSSEAFF; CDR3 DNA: TGTGCCTGGAGGCTAGAGAGGAGCAGTGAAGCTTTCTTT
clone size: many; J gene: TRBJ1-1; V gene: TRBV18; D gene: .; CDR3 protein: CASSPDQNEAFF; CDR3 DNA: TGTGCCAGCTCACCCGACCAAAATGAAGCTTTCTTT
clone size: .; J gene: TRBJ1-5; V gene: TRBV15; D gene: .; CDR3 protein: CATSRDEGVKPSNQPQHF; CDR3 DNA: TGTGCCACCAGCAGAGATGAGGGGGTGAAGCCGAGCAATCAGCCCCAGCATTTT
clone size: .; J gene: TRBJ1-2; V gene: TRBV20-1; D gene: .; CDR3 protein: CSAPKAGGWVFSDGYTF; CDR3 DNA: TGCAGTGCTCCAAAGGCTGGCGGGTGGGTTTTTTCGGATGGCTACACCTTC
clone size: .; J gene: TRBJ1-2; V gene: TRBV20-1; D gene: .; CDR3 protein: CSARGGRDYGYTF; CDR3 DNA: TGCAGTGCTAGGGGGGGCAGAGACTATGGCTACACCTTC
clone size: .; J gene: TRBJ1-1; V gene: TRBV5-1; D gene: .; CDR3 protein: CASSEGLTEAFF; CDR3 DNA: TGCGCCAGCAGCGAGGGACTTACTGAAGCTTTCTTT